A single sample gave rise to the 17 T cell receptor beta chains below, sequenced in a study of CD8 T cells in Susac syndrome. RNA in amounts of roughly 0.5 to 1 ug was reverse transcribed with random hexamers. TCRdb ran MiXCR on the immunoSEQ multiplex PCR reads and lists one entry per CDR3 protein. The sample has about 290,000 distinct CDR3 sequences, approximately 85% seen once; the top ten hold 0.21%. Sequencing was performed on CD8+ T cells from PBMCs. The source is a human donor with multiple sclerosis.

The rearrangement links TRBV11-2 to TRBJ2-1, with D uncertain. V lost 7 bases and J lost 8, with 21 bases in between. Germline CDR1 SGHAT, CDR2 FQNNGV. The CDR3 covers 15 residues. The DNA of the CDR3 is TGTGCCAGCACCGGTGCCGGGCTCTTTTACGATGAGCAGTTCTTC. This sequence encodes CASTGAGLFYDEQFF.

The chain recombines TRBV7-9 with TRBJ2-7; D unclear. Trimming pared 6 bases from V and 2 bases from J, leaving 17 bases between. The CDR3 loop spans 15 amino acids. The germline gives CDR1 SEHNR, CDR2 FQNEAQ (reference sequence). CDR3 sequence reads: CASSTGPLGTYEQYF. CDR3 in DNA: TGTGCCAGCAGTACCGGGCCCCTAGGCACCTACGAGCAGTACTTC.

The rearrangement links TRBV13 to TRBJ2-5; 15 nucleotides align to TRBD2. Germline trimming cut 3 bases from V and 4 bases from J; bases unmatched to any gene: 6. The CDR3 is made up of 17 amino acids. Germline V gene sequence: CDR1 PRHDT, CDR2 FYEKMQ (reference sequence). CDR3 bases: TGTGCCAGCAGCTTGCGGGGACTAGCGGGAGGAATAGAGACCCAGTACTTC. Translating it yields CASSLRGLAGGIETQYF.

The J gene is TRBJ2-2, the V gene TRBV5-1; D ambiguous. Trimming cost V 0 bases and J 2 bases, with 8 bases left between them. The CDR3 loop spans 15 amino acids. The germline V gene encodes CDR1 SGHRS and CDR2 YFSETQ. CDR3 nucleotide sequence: TGCGCCAGCAGCTTGGCTGACGGAAACACCGGGGAGCTGTTTTTT. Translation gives CASSLADGNTGELFF.

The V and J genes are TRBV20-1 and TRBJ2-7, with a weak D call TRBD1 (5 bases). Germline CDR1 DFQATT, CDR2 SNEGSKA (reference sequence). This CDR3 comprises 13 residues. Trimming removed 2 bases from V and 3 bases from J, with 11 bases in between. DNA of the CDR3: TGCAGTGCTAGACACACAGACAGCTACGAGCAGTACTTC. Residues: CSARHTDSYEQYF.

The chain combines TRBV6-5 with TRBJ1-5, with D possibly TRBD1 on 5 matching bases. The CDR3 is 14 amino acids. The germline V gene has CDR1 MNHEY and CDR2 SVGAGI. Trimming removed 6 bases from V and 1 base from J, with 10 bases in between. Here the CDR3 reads CASRTGHSNQPQHF. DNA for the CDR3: TGTGCCAGCAGGACGGGGCACAGCAATCAGCCCCAGCATTTT.

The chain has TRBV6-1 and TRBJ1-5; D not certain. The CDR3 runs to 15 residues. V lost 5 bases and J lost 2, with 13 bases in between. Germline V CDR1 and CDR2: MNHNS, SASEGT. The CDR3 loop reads CASSQETRGNQPQHF. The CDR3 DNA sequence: TGTGCCAGCAGTCAAGAGACAAGGGGCAATCAGCCCCAGCATTTT.

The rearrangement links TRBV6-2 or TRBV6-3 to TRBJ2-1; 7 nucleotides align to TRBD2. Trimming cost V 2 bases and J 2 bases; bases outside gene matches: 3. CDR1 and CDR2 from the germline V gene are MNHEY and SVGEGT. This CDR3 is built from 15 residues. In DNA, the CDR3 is TGTGCCAGCAGTTACGCCGGGAGGACCTACAATGAGCAGTTCTTC. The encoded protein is CASSYAGRTYNEQFF.

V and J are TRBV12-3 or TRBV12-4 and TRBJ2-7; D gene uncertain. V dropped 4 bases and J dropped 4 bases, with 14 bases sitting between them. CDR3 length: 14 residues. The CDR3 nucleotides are TGTGCCAGCAGTTCGATACGTCAAGAATACGAGCAGTACTTC. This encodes CASSSIRQEYEQYF.

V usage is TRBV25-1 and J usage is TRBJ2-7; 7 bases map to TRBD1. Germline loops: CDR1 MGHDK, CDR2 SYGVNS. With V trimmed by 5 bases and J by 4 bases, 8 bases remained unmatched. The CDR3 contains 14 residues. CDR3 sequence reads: CASSPGTEIYEQYF. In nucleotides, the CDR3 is TGTGCCAGCAGTCCCGGGACAGAGATATACGAGCAGTACTTC.

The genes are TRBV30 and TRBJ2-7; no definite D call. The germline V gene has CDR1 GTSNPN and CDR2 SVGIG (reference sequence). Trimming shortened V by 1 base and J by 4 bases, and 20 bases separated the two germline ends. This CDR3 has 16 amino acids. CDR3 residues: CAWSGTPAESTYEQYF. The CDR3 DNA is TGTGCCTGGAGTGGAACCCCAGCAGAGAGCACTTACGAGCAGTACTTC.

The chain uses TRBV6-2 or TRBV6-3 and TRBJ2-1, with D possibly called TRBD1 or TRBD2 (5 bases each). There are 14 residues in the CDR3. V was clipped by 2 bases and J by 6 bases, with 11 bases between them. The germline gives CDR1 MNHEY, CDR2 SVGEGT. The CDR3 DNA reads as TGTGCCAGCAGTTACGTAGGGACCATCAATGAGCAGTTCTTC. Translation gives CASSYVGTINEQFF.

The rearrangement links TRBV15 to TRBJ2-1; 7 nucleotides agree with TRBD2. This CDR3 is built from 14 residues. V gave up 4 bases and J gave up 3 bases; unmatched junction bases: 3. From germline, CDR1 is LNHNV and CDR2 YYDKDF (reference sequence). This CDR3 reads CATSTLANYNEQFF. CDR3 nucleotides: TGTGCCACCAGCACACTAGCGAACTACAATGAGCAGTTCTTC.

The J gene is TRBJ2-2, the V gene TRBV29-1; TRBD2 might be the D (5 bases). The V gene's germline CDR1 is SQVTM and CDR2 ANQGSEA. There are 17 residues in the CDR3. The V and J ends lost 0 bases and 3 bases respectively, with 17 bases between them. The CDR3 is CSVEDALSGFDTGELFF. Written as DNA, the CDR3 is TGCAGCGTTGAAGACGCCCTTTCGGGGTTCGACACCGGGGAGCTGTTTTTT.

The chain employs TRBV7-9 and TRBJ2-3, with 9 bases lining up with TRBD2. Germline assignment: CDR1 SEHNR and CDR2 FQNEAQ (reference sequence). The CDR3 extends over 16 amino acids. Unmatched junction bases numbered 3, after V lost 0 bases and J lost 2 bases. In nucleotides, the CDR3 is TGTGCCAGCAGCTTAGCGCTAGCGGGAACCACAGATACGCAGTATTTT. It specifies CASSLALAGTTDTQYF. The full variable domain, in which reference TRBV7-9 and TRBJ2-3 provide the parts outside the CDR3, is DTGVSQNPRHKITKRGQNVTFRCDPISEHNRLYWYRQTLGQGPEFLTYFQNEAQLEKSRLLSDRFSAERPKGSFSTLEIQRTEQGDSAMYLCASSLALAGTTDTQYFGPGTRLTVL.

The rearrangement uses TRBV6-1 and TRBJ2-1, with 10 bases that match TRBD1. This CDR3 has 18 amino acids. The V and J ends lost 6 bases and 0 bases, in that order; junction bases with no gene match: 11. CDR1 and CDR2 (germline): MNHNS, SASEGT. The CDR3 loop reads CASRLGTGVSFSYNEQFF. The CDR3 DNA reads TGTGCCAGCAGGCTCGGGACAGGGGTCTCGTTCTCCTACAATGAGCAGTTCTTC.

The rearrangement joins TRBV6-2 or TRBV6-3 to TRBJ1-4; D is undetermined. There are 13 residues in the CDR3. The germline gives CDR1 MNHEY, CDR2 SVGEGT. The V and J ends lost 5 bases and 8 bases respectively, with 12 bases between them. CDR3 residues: CASSPRTWEKLFF. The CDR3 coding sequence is TGTGCCAGCAGTCCAAGGACCTGGGAAAAACTGTTTTTT.